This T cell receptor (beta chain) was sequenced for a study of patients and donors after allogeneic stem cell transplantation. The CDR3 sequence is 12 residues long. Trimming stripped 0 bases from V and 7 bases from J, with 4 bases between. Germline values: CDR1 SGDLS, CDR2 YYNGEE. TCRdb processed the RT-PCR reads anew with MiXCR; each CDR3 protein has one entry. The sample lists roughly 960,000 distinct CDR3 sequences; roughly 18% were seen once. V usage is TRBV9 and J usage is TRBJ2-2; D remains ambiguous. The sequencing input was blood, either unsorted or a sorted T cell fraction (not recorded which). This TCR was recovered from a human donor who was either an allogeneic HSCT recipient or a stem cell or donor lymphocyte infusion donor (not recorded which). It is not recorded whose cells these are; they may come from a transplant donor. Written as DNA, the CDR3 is TGTGCCAGCAGCGTAGATTTCGGGGAGCTGTTTTTT. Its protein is CASSVDFGELFF.